These T cell receptor beta chains were read from a single sample in a study of response to subunit inactivated influenza vaccine. TCRdb reprocessed the RT-PCR reads with MiXCR, giving one entry per CDR3 protein. Among about 540,000 distinct CDR3 sequences listed, roughly 25% were seen once. These same records also appear under a second study, on T cells expressing NK-cell markers.

Sequencing used CD4+ T cells sorted from PBMCs, obtained roughly 13 days after vaccination. The receptor source for this set is a man aged 45-65 years who received an inactivated influenza vaccine. The CDR3 runs from the conserved cysteine through the conserved F or W. A D gene is named only where the DNA matches it firmly. Size is omitted from some rows. Given values are once, few, many or a class for expanded clones.

TRBV5-1	TRBJ2-5	-	-	CASSSTGRGKTQYF	TGCGCCAGCAGCTCGACAGGGAGGGGGAAGACCCAGTACTTC
TRBV20-1	TRBJ2-3	-	many	CSAYRAGFTDTQYF	TGCAGTGCCTATCGGGCGGGGTTCACAGATACGCAGTATTTT
TRBV11-2	TRBJ1-4	-	few	CASSFGRSPRTNEKLFF	TGTGCCAGCAGCTTTGGCCGATCCCCCCGAACTAATGAAAAACTGTTTTTT
TRBV6-1	TRBJ2-7	-	many	CASSEVSYEQYF	TGTGCCAGCAGTGAAGTCTCCTACGAGCAGTACTTC
TRBV6-2/TRBV6-3	TRBJ2-7	TRBD2	few	CASSWTSGAEQYF	TGTGCCAGCAGTTGGACTAGCGGGGCAGAGCAGTACTTC
TRBV5-1	TRBJ2-6	-	-	CASSLDRPSGANVLTF	TGCGCCAGCAGCTTGGACAGGCCCTCTGGGGCCAACGTCCTGACTTTC
TRBV10-3	TRBJ2-7	-	-	CAITDGINYEQYF	TGTGCCATCACGGACGGAATAAACTACGAGCAGTACTTC
TRBV28	TRBJ2-3	-	-	CASRTGTSTDTQYF	TGTGCCAGCAGAACCGGGACAAGCACAGATACGCAGTATTTT
TRBV7-8	TRBJ1-4	-	few	CASRSQSNEKLFF	TGTGCCAGCAGGTCACAGAGCAATGAAAAACTGTTTTTT
TRBV7-9	TRBJ2-1	-	-	CASSFDWDFYNEQFF	TGTGCCAGCAGCTTCGATTGGGACTTCTACAATGAGCAGTTCTTC
TRBV11-2	TRBJ2-1	TRBD1	few	CASSLVGDRGSQYNEQFF	TGTGCCAGCAGCTTAGTGGGGGACAGGGGGAGCCAGTACAATGAGCAGTTCTTC
TRBV5-1	TRBJ2-3	TRBD1	few	CASTLPRTGSTDTQYF	TGCGCCAGCACCTTACCCCGGACAGGGAGCACAGATACGCAGTATTTT
TRBV7-2	TRBJ2-5	-	-	CASSLWARSAETQYF	TGTGCCAGCAGCTTATGGGCCCGATCGGCAGAGACCCAGTACTTC
TRBV6-5	TRBJ2-1	TRBD2	-	CASSYSYPGLAGANEQFF	TGTGCCAGCAGTTACTCGTACCCGGGACTAGCGGGAGCAAATGAGCAGTTCTTC
TRBV25-1	TRBJ2-2	-	few	CASRDAGELFF	TGTGCCAGCAGAGATGCCGGGGAGCTGTTTTTT
TRBV21-1	TRBJ2-3	-	-	CASSKGTSSDRLTDTQYF	TGTGCCAGCAGCAAGGGGACTAGCAGCGACAGGCTCACAGATACGCAGTATTTT
TRBV29-1	TRBJ2-3	-	few	CSVDSTRSLPDTQYF	TGCAGCGTCGACTCGACGCGGAGTCTCCCAGATACGCAGTATTTT
TRBV3-1	TRBJ2-1	TRBD2	few	CASSQGWASGSFNEQFF	TGTGCCAGCAGCCAAGGCTGGGCTAGCGGGAGTTTCAATGAGCAGTTCTTC
TRBV7-2	TRBJ2-1	TRBD2	-	CASSIAGGPGEQFF	TGTGCCAGCAGCATAGCGGGGGGGCCGGGTGAGCAGTTCTTC
TRBV5-1	TRBJ2-5	-	many	CASSLQETQYF	TGTGCCAGCTCCCTCCAAGAGACCCAGTACTTC
TRBV25-1	TRBJ2-1	-	many	CASSVHNEQFF	TGTGCCAGCAGTGTGCACAATGAGCAGTTCTTC
TRBV12-3/TRBV12-4	TRBJ2-2	-	many	CASTEHGLRTGELFF	TGTGCCAGCACCGAACACGGGCTAAGGACCGGGGAGCTGTTTTTT
TRBV20-1	TRBJ2-1	TRBD1	-	CSAREQGAMNNEQFF	TGCAGTGCTAGGGAACAGGGGGCGATGAACAATGAGCAGTTCTTC
TRBV18	TRBJ2-3	-	-	CASSPPARVTDTQYF	TGTGCCAGCTCACCACCCGCCAGGGTAACAGATACGCAGTATTTT
TRBV6-2/TRBV6-3	TRBJ2-1	TRBD1	few	CASSAEDRGRVGDEQFF	TGTGCCAGCAGTGCCGAAGACAGGGGGCGGGTGGGGGATGAGCAGTTCTTC
TRBV20-1	TRBJ2-7	-	-	CSARPSRGPYEQYF	TGCAGTGCTAGACCCTCCCGGGGCCCCTACGAGCAGTACTTC
TRBV25-1	TRBJ2-1	TRBD1	few	CASSHLTGYGEQFF	TGTGCCAGCAGTCATCTGACAGGGTATGGTGAGCAGTTCTTC
TRBV6-1	TRBJ1-2	TRBD1	few	CATGIDRGNYGYTF	TGTGCCACCGGTATTGACAGGGGGAACTATGGCTACACCTTC
TRBV20-1	TRBJ1-1	-	-	CSANPGGSINTEAFF	TGCAGTGCCAACCCCGGGGGTTCTATTAACACTGAAGCTTTCTTT
TRBV28	TRBJ1-2	-	few	CASRRTEGNYGYTF	TGTGCCAGCAGACGGACTGAGGGGAACTATGGCTACACCTTC
TRBV4-2	TRBJ2-3	-	few	CASSQEARLARGPDTQYF	TGTGCCAGCAGCCAAGAGGCCCGCCTAGCGCGGGGCCCAGATACGCAGTATTTT
TRBV6-2/TRBV6-3	TRBJ2-4	TRBD2	-	CASSSTSGIGKNIQYF	TGTGCCAGCAGCTCCACTAGCGGGATTGGCAAAAACATTCAGTACTTC
TRBV29-1	TRBJ2-3	-	few	CSVVSVQGSTDTQYF	TGCAGCGTTGTTTCAGTCCAGGGGAGCACAGATACGCAGTATTTT
TRBV5-1	TRBJ2-1	TRBD1	few	CASSRTGDNEQFF	TGCGCCAGCAGCAGGACAGGGGACAATGAGCAGTTCTTC
TRBV6-5	TRBJ1-1	-	few	CASSSPGAVNTEAFF	TGTGCCAGCAGTTCCCCCGGGGCGGTGAACACTGAAGCTTTCTTT
TRBV4-1	TRBJ2-7	-	-	CASSQTLGPYEQYF	TGCGCCAGCAGCCAGACCTTAGGACCCTACGAGCAGTACTTC
TRBV20-1	TRBJ1-4	-	once	CSARDQVEKLFF	TGCAGTGCTAGAGATCAGGTGGAAAAACTGTTTTTT
TRBV12-3/TRBV12-4	TRBJ1-1	-	many	CASSLGDTEAFF	TGTGCCAGCAGTTTAGGGGACACTGAAGCTTTCTTT
TRBV12-3/TRBV12-4	TRBJ2-7	TRBD1	-	CASSWDRGRQYF	TGTGCCAGCAGTTGGGACAGAGGACGGCAGTACTTC
TRBV7-9	TRBJ2-2	-	-	CASSLMERAGELFF	TGTGCCAGCAGCTTAATGGAAAGGGCCGGGGAGCTGTTTTTT
TRBV12-3/TRBV12-4	TRBJ2-3	-	-	CASSQTPDTQYF	TGTGCCAGCAGTCAGACCCCGGATACGCAGTATTTT
TRBV29-1	TRBJ1-1	-	few	CSGGQGRNTEAFF	TGCAGCGGTGGGCAGGGTAGGAACACTGAAGCTTTCTTT
TRBV9	TRBJ2-1	-	-	CASSGDQDNEQFF	TGTGCCAGCAGCGGGGACCAGGACAATGAGCAGTTCTTC
TRBV19	TRBJ2-2	TRBD2	-	CASSSQRGSAGELFF	TGTGCCAGTAGTAGCCAGCGGGGATCGGCCGGGGAGCTGTTTTTT
TRBV7-9	TRBJ2-2	-	once	CASSLVTPNTGELFF	TGTGCCAGCAGCTTAGTGACACCGAACACCGGGGAGCTGTTTTTT
TRBV7-9	TRBJ2-2	-	-	CASSLSVGELFF	TGTGCCAGCAGCTTATCTGTCGGGGAGCTGTTTTTT
TRBV6-2/TRBV6-3	TRBJ2-7	TRBD1	few	CASRPTGARSYEQYF	TGTGCCAGCAGGCCCACAGGGGCCCGCTCCTACGAGCAGTACTTC
TRBV24-1	TRBJ2-1	TRBD2	few	CATSDSLAGGDNEQFF	TGTGCCACCAGTGATTCTCTAGCGGGAGGGGACAATGAGCAGTTCTTC
TRBV24-1	TRBJ2-4	-	few	CATSDLAKNIQYF	TGTGCCACCAGTGATTTAGCCAAAAACATTCAGTACTTC